This T cell receptor (beta chain) came from a study of cytomegalovirus exposure and HLA in healthy donors (dated by TCRdb to about 2017). Some background on the complete study: An earlier analysis of several hundred of the donors reported roughly 270 Gb of sequence data and around 120 million unique TCR beta sequences from about 200 million T cells. An early release covering just under 650 HLA-typed donors comprised about 320 gigabases of sequencing data and 85 million or so unique TCR sequences. Of the 300 to 400 genotyped donors, about 80% fell in the genetic ancestry cluster associated with self-reported Caucasian donors. The study aimed to test whether cataloging public T cell receptors could reveal signatures of past pathogen exposure. The study profiled the T cell repertoires of more than 500 subjects by immunosequencing and related them to cytomegalovirus serostatus. A separate validation cohort of over a hundred different subjects was used in addition to the approximately 700-subject first cohort. High-throughput TCR immunosequencing, statistical association of individual TCRs with disease status, and machine learning were combined to predict cytomegalovirus infection status. To study patterns of TCR occurrence, a later analysis re-analyzed previously published TCR beta repertoires from around 700 donors and added high-resolution HLA genotyping. The later analysis used no new phenotypic data to find candidate immune exposures, relying instead on TCR beta sequences and their occurrence across donors. An earlier analysis of nearly 600 of the donors applied high-throughput TCR beta sequencing to assess whether each TCR beta V gene segment acted as functional or pseudogenic. Donor age, sex, ethnicity and CMV serostatus were compiled together with the repertoire data. A later genetic analysis used genome-wide SNP genotypes for about 60% of the roughly 700 donors, treating that subset as a discovery cohort. All discovery cohort repertoires had been generated using a single sequencing platform. Both class I and class II loci were covered by HLA typing, at four-digit resolution. The number of donors typed differed by locus, with about 629-630 for A, B, C, DRB1 and DQB1, 522 for DQA1, over 600 for DPA1, and around 430 for DPB1. A handful of DR-DQ haplotypes were handled as single units for association and clustering because linkage in the cohort was strong. Among some 400 genotyped donors of the cohort, an average of approximately 200,000 unique TCR beta nucleotide sequences was sequenced per donor, of which about 19% were non-productive. The paper as a whole reports these results and caveats: In a later analysis, most CMV-associated TCR beta chains were found to appear HLA-restricted, with HLA associations seemingly driven largely by CMV exposure. Assigning TCR associations to individual alleles was difficult when HLA alleles, especially DR and DQ, strongly co-occurred. The study gave a list of 150 to 200 TCR beta chains associated with cytomegalovirus. A later genetic analysis associated a missense DCLRE1C variant with V-gene and J-gene trimming of TCR beta chains, and an independent cohort replicated the association. According to a later genetic analysis, donors in an Asian-associated ancestry cluster had fewer N-insertions in productive TCRs than the approximately 670-donor mean. The sequencing pipeline was judged likely to have produced a cluster of highly shared sequence variants as a technical artifact. Linkage disequilibrium might explain the correlated functional status among segregating V segments, but an unknown experimental factor could not be ruled out. In a later analysis, several top co-occurrence clusters were reported to appear linked to parvovirus B19, influenza, CMV and Epstein-Barr virus. A later analysis associated about 17,000 TCR beta sequences with specific HLA alleles at a false discovery rate of 0.05. Immune exposure information for the cohort was limited to CMV serostatus. This cohort had only TCR beta chains sequenced, and the lack of alpha or paired-chain data limited which features could be detected. The 87-base-pair reads could not distinguish some IMGT-functional V segments, including TRBV6-2 and TRBV6-3, so those segments were excluded. Because counts were too low, some 17 rarely observed V segments, including chromosome 9 orphons, were excluded from the earlier analysis of 500 to 700 of the donors. A later analysis found that HLA-associated TCR beta chains were more clonally expanded and had lower generation probabilities than equally common non-associated chains. In a later analysis, TCR association rates were found to vary across HLA loci, with the most associated TCRs seen for DRB1 alleles and the fewest for HLA-C alleles. In both the original and validation cohorts, the classifier was reported to diagnose cytomegalovirus status with high specificity and sensitivity. In an earlier analysis of approximately 600 of the donors, most TCR beta V segments were observed in productive rearrangements about 87% or about 30% of the time, broadly matching IMGT annotations. Most TCR sequences were observed very rarely across donors, whereas some public TCRs were present in many individuals. It was suggested by the authors that the approach could potentially be generalized to other disease states and immunological phenotypes. A further reported finding was that TCR beta sequences accurately predicted the HLA-A and HLA-B alleles for most subjects in the first cohort. HLA typing was unavailable for some donors at each locus, so association tests used only the typed subset. In vitro tests confirmed that three of the cytomegalovirus-associated TCR beta chains recognize cytomegalovirus antigens. Sequencing depth was assumed to be roughly uniform across donors in the presence/absence analyses, though that assumption may not hold.

CDR1 MGHRA and CDR2 YSYEKL were looked up in the germline V gene. The CDR3 measures 16 amino acids from cysteine to phenylalanine. Solely the CDR3 DNA is kept, with 48 bases framed from the first base. V is shortened by 4 bases, J by 6 bases, and the region joining them spans 22 bases. In total, approximately 610 healthy bone marrow donors made up the cohort. All cohort members were sampled while nominally healthy, although unrecorded immune exposures were likely present. The donor was CMV seronegative and was included in the group of 352 seronegative cohort members. A peripheral blood sample was collected from each donor, and TCR beta sequencing was performed on peripheral blood mononuclear cells. The Qiagen DNeasy Blood Extraction Kit was used to extract genomic DNA from the blood cell samples. A remark on this clone: The clone's antigen remains unknown. No much larger clonotype is one base removed from it; base qualities were not supplied.

The library relied on the immunoSEQ multiplex PCR assay. For the multiplex PCR, a mixture combining 60 forward primers for TCR Vbeta segments and 13 reverse primers for TCR Jbeta segments was used. A multiplex PCR assay on genomic DNA amplified the CDR3 region of rearranged TCR beta genes. The amplified TCR beta libraries were sequenced on the Illumina HiSeq System as 87-base-pair reads. The authors' analysis ran thus. A later analysis tallied tens of millions of unique TCR beta chains across the 700 or so repertoires, and 10 million to 11 million of those chains were shared by two or more donors. To remove PCR and sequencing errors, raw reads were error-corrected and collapsed into unique sequences using a nearest-neighbor algorithm that merged closely related sequences. To assign V, D and J gene segments, CDR3 sequences were aligned to IMGT reference sequences. For a sequence to be retained, a match of at least six nucleotides to both a V gene segment and a J gene segment was required. A rearrangement was called productive if the CDR3 had no stop codons and remained in frame with V and J, and every other rearrangement was called non-productive. CDR3 was defined by IMGT convention, running from the second conserved V-encoded cysteine to the conserved J-encoded phenylalanine. The earlier analysis of a few hundred of the donors excluded sequences that lacked an unambiguous match to a single V gene segment. An earlier analysis of fewer than 750 of the donors classified V segments as functional when productive rearrangements were above 56.7% and as segregating when the standard deviation between donors was above 5%. To diagnose cytomegalovirus status from the catalog of TCR beta chain sequences, a statistical classification framework was built. In a later analysis, V and J genes were assigned by comparing TCR nucleotide sequences against IMGT/GENE-DB human TR gene sequences. Using the TCRdist pipeline, a later analysis assigned CDR3 sequences along with most-parsimonious VDJ recombination scenarios. In a later analysis, each TCR beta chain was defined by its CDR3 amino acid sequence together with its V-gene family, and reads without a unique V-gene family were excluded. A later analysis removed over 500 highly shared, low-generation-probability nucleotide sequences to deal with suspected cross-contamination and a sequencing artifact. For each public chain, a later analysis derived a clonal expansion index from normalized ranks of inferred template counts within each repertoire. Generation probabilities in a later analysis came from a VDJ recombination model fitted to out-of-frame rearrangements, and those results were checked against IGoR. A later analysis scored TCR-TCR, TCR-HLA and TCR-CMV co-occurrence with hypergeometric tests, applying a repertoire-size bias correction to TCR pairs. A later analysis estimated false discovery rates by permuting HLA or CMV assignments 20 times. In a later analysis, co-occurring TCRs were grouped with DBSCAN, and TCRdist sequence similarity was added when clustering was performed within HLA-allele-positive subsets. Repertoires with fewer than 30,000 or more than 120,000 public chains were left out of co-occurrence clustering, as were about 5 repertoires with anomalous nucleotide sharing. Not all clones reach the TCRdb copy of this immuneACCESS table, which keeps in-frame sequences only. Checked studies attribute under half of the gap to unresolved V genes and leave the rest unexplained. V, J and clone size reflect that table, while D and trimming were determined from the DNA. For this sample the table gives about 140,000 clones, of which about 78% were detected only once. The biggest ten clones account for under 4.5% of the sample.

This sequence uses TRBV4-1 and TRBJ2-7; TRBD1 is possibly the D segment (6 matching bases). Sequencing was carried out using PBMCs. The TCR originated in a man aged 18 to 29 in good health and CMV-seronegative. Read as DNA, the sequence is TGCGCCAGCAGCCCTGGGAGACAGGAGACCCTCTTCGAGCAGTACTTC. This is translated as CASSPGRQETLFEQYF.